These T cell receptor beta chains were read from a single sample in a study of blood T cell repertoires in COVID-19. Assay used: immunoSEQ multiplex PCR; TCRdb lists only in-frame clones, some missing. The table includes just over 150,000 clones, approximately 90% detected once. Material for sequencing was peripheral blood. Source of these receptors: a woman in her 70s with acute or convalescent COVID-19. Each CDR3 is given with its conserved first and last residue. The order of the fields is V gene, D gene, CDR3 protein. D genes are given only for firm matches.

>TRBV6-2/TRBV6-3|-
CASSRLAALHF
>TRBV4-3|TRBD1
CASSQEGQGSPLHF
>TRBV5-8|TRBD2
CASTLAGGPGDTQYF
>TRBV28|TRBD1
CASSIRQGYTGELFF
>TRBV19|TRBD2
CASGTSGGLVALETQYF
>TRBV28|-
CASRLSAGSKLRGYTF
>TRBV7-8|-
CASSADWGINTGELFF
>TRBV5-6|TRBD1
CASSLGQGVGYEQYF
>TRBV5-6|-
CASSLDRVNTEAFF
>TRBV2|-
CASRPTGIYGYTF
>TRBV28|-
CASRPSNRNTYGYTF
>TRBV28|-
CASSSGQFTEKLFF
>TRBV5-1|TRBD1
CASSSKNTGGSEAFF
>TRBV24-1|-
CATSGQDNYGYTF
>TRBV6-6|TRBD1
CASSYHRGGNTEAFF
>TRBV7-2|TRBD1
CASSWDRGNTIYF
>TRBV13|-
CASSLLLLVSTEAFF
>TRBV28|TRBD1
CASSLLGAGGKSGELFF
>TRBV24-1|TRBD1
CATSDTPDREEGDTEAFF
>TRBV27|TRBD1
CASSLTGSRSSGQPQHF
>TRBV10-3|-
CATSLGGGTGELFF
>TRBV18|-
CASSQKVEGTEAFF